Detailed here is one TCR beta chain. The antigen remains unidentified. The authors reverse transcribed all of the isolated RNA, so sequencing captured expressed TCRB transcripts. Data came from immunoSEQ multiplex PCR; TCRdb stores just in-frame clones and leaves some out. The data contain 300,000 to 350,000 clones, roughly 14% of them singletons. This specimen belongs to a study of beta chain features in type 1 diabetes. Overall study findings and caveats: In every one of the four CD4+ subsets, TCRB CDR3s were moderately but significantly shorter in Type 1 diabetes patients.

The CDR3 length is 14 residues. Per germline, CDR1 SGHAT and CDR2 FQNNGV. Trimming left V 1 base short and J 4 bases short, with 8 bases between. Purities in excess of 95% were seen in all sorted populations. This chain connects TRBV11-2 to TRBJ2-1; no clear D. This TCR was recovered from a woman between 18 and 29 years old with type 1 diabetes. The sample was naive CD4+ T cells from blood. The CDR3 nucleotides are TGTGCCAGCAGCTTAGTTAAACAGTACAATGAGCAGTTCTTC. Its protein product is CASSLVKQYNEQFF.